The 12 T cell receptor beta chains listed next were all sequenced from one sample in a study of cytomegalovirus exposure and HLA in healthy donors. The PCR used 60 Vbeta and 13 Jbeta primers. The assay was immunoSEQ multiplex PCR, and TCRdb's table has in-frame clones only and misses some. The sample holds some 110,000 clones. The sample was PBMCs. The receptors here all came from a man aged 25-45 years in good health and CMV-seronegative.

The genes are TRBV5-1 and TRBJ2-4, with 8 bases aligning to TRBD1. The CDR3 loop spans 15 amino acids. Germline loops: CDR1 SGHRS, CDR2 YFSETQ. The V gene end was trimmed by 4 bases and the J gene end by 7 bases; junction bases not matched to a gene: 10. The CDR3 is CASSRWTGSDNIQYF. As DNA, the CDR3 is TGCGCCAGCAGCCGTTGGACAGGGAGTGACAACATTCAGTACTTC. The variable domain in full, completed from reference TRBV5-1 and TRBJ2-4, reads KAGVTQTPRYLIKTRGQQVTLSCSPISGHRSVSWYQQTPGQGLQFLFEYFSETQRNKGNFPGRFSGRQFSNSRSEMNVSTLELGDSALYLCASSRWTGSDNIQYFGAGTRLSVL.

The CDR3 region is CASSKDREGVNTEAFF. In nucleotides, the CDR3 is TGTGCCAGTAGCAAGGACAGGGAAGGGGTGAACACTGAAGCTTTCTTT. The chain has TRBV19 and TRBJ1-1, with 8 bases fitting TRBD1. The germline V gene has CDR1 LNHDA and CDR2 SQIVND (reference sequence). This CDR3 comprises 16 residues. V lost 6 bases to trimming and J lost 0 bases; unmatched junction nucleotides: 9.

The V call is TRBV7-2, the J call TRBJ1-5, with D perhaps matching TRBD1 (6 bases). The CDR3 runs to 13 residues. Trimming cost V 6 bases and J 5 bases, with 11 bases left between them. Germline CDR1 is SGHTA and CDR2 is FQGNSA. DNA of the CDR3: TGTGCCAGCAGTGTGGCAGGGGATCAGCCCCAGCATTTT. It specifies CASSVAGDQPQHF.

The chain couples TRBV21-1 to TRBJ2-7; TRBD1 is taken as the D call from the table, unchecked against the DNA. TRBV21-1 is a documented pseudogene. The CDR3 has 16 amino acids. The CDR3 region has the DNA TGTGCCAGCAGCGTGGAGGGCGGGACAGTGTCCTACGAGCAGTACTTC. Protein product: CASSVEGGTVSYEQYF.

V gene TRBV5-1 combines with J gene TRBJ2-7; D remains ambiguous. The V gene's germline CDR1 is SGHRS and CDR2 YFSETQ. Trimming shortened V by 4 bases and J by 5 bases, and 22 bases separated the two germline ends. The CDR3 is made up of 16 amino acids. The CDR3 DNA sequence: TGCGCCAGCAGCGCCTACCGTATTTACCCAGGCCACGAGCAGTACTTC. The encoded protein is CASSAYRIYPGHEQYF. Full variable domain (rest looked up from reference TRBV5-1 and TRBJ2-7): KAGVTQTPRYLIKTRGQQVTLSCSPISGHRSVSWYQQTPGQGLQFLFEYFSETQRNKGNFPGRFSGRQFSNSRSEMNVSTLELGDSALYLCASSAYRIYPGHEQYFGPGTRLTVT.

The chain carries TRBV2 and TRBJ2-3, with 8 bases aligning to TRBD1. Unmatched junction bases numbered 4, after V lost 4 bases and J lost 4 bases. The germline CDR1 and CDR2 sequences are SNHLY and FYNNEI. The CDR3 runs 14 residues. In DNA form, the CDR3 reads TGTGCCAGCAGTGGGACAGGGATACCAGATACGCAGTATTTT. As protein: CASSGTGIPDTQYF.

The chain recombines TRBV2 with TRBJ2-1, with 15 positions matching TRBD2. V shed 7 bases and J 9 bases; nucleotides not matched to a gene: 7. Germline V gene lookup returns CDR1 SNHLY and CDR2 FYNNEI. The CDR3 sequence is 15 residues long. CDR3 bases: TGTGCCAGCATCGAGAGGACTAGCGGGGGGGCTGAGCAGTTCTTC. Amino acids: CASIERTSGGAEQFF.

The CDR3 reads CASSFPDGTRGYTF. The CDR3 region has the DNA TGTGCCAGCAGCTTCCCGGACGGGACTAGGGGCTACACCTTC. The gene calls are TRBV7-9 and TRBJ1-2, with D maybe TRBD1 (5 bases). The CDR3 contains 14 residues. From germline, CDR1 is SEHNR and CDR2 FQNEAQ (reference sequence). Trimming cost V 3 bases and J 8 bases, with 16 bases left between them.

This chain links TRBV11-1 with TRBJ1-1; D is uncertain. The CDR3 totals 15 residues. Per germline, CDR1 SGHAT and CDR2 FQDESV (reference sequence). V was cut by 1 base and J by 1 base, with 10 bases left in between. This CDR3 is CASSLGGVRNTEAFF. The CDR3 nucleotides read TGTGCCAGCAGCTTAGGAGGAGTTAGGAACACTGAAGCTTTCTTT.

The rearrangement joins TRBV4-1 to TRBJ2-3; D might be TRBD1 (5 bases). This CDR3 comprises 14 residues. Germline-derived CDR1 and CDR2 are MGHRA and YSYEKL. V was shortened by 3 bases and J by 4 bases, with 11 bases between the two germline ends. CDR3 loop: CASSQLVGADTQYF. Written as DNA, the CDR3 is TGCGCCAGCAGCCAGCTGGTAGGGGCAGATACGCAGTATTTT.

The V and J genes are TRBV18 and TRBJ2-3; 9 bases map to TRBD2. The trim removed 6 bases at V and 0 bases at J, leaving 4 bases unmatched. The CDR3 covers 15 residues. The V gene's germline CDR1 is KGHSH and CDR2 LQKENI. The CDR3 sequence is CASSLLAGSTDTQYF. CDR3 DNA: TGTGCCAGCTCGCTACTAGCGGGTAGCACAGATACGCAGTATTTT.

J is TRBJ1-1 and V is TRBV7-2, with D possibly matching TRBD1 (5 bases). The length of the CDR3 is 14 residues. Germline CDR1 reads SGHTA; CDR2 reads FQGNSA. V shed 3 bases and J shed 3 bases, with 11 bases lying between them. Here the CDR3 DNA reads TGTGCCAGCAGCTTCTTAGTCAGGGACACTGAAGCTTTCTTT. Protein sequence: CASSFLVRDTEAFF.